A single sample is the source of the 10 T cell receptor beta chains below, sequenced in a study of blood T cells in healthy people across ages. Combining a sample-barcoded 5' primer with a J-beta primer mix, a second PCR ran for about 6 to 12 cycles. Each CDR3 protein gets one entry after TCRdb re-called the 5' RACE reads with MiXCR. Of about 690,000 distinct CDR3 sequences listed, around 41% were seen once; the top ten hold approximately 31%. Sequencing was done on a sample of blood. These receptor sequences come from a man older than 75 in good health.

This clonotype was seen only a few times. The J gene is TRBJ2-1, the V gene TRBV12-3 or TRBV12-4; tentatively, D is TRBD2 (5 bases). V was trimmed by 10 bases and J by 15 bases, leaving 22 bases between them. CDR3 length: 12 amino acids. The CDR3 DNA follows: TGTGCCACTAACGCCGCTGCCGGAGAGGGGTTCTTC. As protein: CATNAAAGEGFF.

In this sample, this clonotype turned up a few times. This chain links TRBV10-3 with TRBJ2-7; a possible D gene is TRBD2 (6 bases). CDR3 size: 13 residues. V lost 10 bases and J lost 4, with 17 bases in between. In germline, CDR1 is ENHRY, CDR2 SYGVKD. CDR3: CATYSGTPYEQYF. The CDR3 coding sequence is TGTGCCACCTATAGCGGTACACCTTACGAGCAGTACTTC.

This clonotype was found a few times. The CDR3 DNA sequence: TGCGCCAGCAGCCAAGGGGCTGGGACGGGAGATACGCAGTATTTT. Encoded protein: CASSQGAGTGDTQYF. J is TRBJ2-3 and V is TRBV4-1, with D tentatively TRBD1 or TRBD2 (5 bases each). Trimming pared 1 base from V and 5 bases from J, leaving 13 bases between. Germline V gene data show CDR1 as MGHRA and CDR2 as YSYEKL. The CDR3 is made up of 15 amino acids.

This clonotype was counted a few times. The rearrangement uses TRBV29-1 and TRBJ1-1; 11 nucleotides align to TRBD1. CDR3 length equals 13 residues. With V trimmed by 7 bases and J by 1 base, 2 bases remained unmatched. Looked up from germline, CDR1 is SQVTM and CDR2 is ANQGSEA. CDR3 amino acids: CSAGQGANTEAFF. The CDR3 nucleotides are TGCAGCGCAGGACAGGGGGCGAACACTGAAGCTTTCTTT. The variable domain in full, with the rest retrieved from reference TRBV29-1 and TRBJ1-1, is SAVISQKPSRDICQRGTSLTIQCQVDSQVTMMFWYRQQPGQSLTLIATANQGSEATYESGFVIDKFPISRPNLTFSTLTVSNMSPEDSSIYLCSAGQGANTEAFFGQGTRLTVV.

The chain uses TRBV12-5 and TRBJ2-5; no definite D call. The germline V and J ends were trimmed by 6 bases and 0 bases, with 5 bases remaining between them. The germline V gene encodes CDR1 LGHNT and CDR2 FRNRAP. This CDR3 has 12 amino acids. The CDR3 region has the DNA TGTGCTAGTGGCCTCTACCAAGAGACCCAGTACTTC. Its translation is CASGLYQETQYF. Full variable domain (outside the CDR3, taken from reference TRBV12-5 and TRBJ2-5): DARVTQTPRHKVTEMGQEVTMRCQPILGHNTVFWYRQTMMQGLELLAYFRNRAPLDDSGMPKDRFSAEMPDATLATLKIQPSEPRDSAVYFCASGLYQETQYFGPGTRLLVL.

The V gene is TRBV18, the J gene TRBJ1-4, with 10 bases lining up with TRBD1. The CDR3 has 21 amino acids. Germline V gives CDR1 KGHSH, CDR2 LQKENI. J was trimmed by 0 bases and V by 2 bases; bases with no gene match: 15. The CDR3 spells CASSPGPFTGTGVSTNEKLFF. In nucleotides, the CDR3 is TGTGCCAGCTCACCAGGGCCCTTTACCGGGACAGGGGTTTCAACTAATGAAAAACTGTTTTTT.

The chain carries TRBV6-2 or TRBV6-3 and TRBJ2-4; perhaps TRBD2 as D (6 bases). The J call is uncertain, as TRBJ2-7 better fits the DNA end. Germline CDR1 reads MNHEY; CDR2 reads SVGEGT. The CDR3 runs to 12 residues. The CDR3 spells CASSPGLFEQYF. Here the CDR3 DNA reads TGTGCCAGCAGTCCGGGACTTTTCGAGCAGTACTTC.

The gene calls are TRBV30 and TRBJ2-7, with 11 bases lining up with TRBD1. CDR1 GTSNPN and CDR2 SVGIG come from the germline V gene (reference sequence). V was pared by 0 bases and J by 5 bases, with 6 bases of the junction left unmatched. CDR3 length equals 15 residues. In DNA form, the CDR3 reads TGTGCCTGGAGTGTAGGGACAGGGGGGAGGAACGAGCAGTACTTC. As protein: CAWSVGTGGRNEQYF.

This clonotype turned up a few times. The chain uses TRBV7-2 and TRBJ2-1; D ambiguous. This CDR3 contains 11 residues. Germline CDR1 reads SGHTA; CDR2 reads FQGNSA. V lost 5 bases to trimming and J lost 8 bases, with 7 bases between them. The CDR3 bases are TGTGCCAGCAGCCAAAGAGATGAGCAGTTCTTC. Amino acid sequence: CASSQRDEQFF.

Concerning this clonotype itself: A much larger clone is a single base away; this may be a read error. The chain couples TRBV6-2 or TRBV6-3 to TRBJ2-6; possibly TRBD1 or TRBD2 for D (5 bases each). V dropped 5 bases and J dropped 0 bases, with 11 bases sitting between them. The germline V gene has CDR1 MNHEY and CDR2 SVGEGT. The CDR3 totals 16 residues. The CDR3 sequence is CASSTRGLSGANVLTF. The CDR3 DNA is TGTGCCAGCAGTACCCGGGGCCTCTCTGGGGCCAACGTCCTGACTTTC.